The 5 T cell receptor beta chains below were found in one sample sequenced in a study of regulatory T cells in long-lasting Graves disease. Time point here: newly diagnosed GD, antithyroid drugs for less than 3 months. PBMC-derived RNA was used for the TCR library. HTBI primers from iRepertoire and Arm-PCR of CDR3 regions yielded the TCR beta libraries. TCRdb re-derived calls from the multiplex PCR reads in MiXCR, one entry per CDR3 protein. The sample lists 400,000 to 500,000 distinct CDR3 sequences, under 15% occurring once. This same sample was also part of a study on T cells in Graves' hyperthyroidism and ophthalmopathy.

The material sequenced was peripheral blood mononuclear cells (PBMCs), taken at new diagnosis, from a patient treated with antithyroid drugs. Every receptor here comes from a woman in her 30s with Graves disease.

This chain links TRBV18 with TRBJ2-2; the D gene could be TRBD1 or TRBD2 (5 bases each). Per germline, CDR1 KGHSH and CDR2 LQKENI. The CDR3 has 17 amino acids. Trimming stripped 3 bases from V and 6 bases from J, with 20 bases between. The CDR3 loop reads CASSPSGPRGFAGELFF. The CDR3 bases are TGTGCCAGCTCACCCTCGGGACCTCGGGGATTTGCCGGGGAGCTGTTTTTT.

This clonotype was observed many times. The CDR3 sequence is CASSYTSYNEQFF. In DNA form, the CDR3 reads TGTGCCAGCAGTTACACCTCCTACAATGAGCAGTTCTTC. V and J are TRBV6-5 and TRBJ2-1; D is unclear. Germline lookup yields CDR1 MNHEY and CDR2 SVGAGI. This CDR3 has 13 residues. V was shortened by 2 bases and J by 0 bases, with 2 bases between the two germline ends.

This clonotype was observed at least ten times. The CDR3 DNA is TGCAGTGCTAGGGCGGGATCGGCTGAAGCTTTCTTT. Protein sequence: CSARAGSAEAFF. The chain is built from TRBV20-1 and TRBJ1-1, with unresolved D. The V gene lost 3 bases and the J gene lost 6 bases, with 11 bases spanning the gap. CDR3 length: 12 residues. Germline V gives CDR1 DFQATT, CDR2 SNEGSKA (reference sequence).

The chain couples TRBV11-2 to TRBJ1-5; possibly TRBD1 for D (5 bases). Between the trimmed V and J ends, which lost 4 bases and 2 bases, there was a span of 21 bases. CDR3 length: 18 amino acids. Germline V gene data show CDR1 as SGHAT and CDR2 as FQNNGV. The CDR3 DNA is TGTGCCAGCAGCTCTAACCGGGCAGGACCACAGGGCAATCAGCCCCAGCATTTT. Its protein is CASSSNRAGPQGNQPQHF.

V is TRBV12-3 or TRBV12-4 and J is TRBJ1-1; tentatively, D is TRBD1 (5 bases). The CDR3 is 13 residues long. V was cut by 3 bases and J by 7 bases, with 12 bases left in between. Here the CDR3 reads CASSFFQGGEAFF. CDR3 in DNA: TGTGCCAGCAGTTTCTTCCAGGGAGGTGAAGCTTTCTTT.